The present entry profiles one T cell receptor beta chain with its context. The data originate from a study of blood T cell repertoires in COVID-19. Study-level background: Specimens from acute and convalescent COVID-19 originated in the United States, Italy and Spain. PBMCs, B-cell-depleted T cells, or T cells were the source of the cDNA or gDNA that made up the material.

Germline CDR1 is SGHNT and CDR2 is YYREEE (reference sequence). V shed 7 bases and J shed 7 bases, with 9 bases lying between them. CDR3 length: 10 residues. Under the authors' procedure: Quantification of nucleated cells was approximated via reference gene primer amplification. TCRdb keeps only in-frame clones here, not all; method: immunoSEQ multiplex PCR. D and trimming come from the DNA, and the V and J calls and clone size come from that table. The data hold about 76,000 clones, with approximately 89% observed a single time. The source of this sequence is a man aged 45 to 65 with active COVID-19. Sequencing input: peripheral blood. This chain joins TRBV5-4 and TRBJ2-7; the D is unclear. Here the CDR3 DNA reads TGTGCCAGCCCCCCTAGGGAGCAGTACTTC. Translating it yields CASPPREQYF.